These T cell receptor beta chains were read from a single sample in a study of blood T cell repertoires in COVID-19. Clones were sequenced by immunoSEQ multiplex PCR, and TCRdb holds only the in-frame ones, with some missing. There are fewer than 300,000 clones in the sample; 80% to 90% occur only once, and about an eighth lies in the top ten. Sequences were obtained from peripheral blood. The receptors derive from a woman between 25 and 40 years old with COVID-19, enrolled during active disease. Each CDR3 is given with its conserved first and last residue. Each record gives: clone size, V gene, D gene, J gene, CDR3 DNA, CDR3 protein. D genes are given only for firm matches. Clone size, where shown, is once, few, many, or a class for clones that have expanded.

size: -
V: TRBV19
D: -
J: TRBJ2-1
DNA: TGTGCCAGTAGTATAGCCACCTCGGGGGGCCATGAGCAGTTCTTC
CDR3: CASSIATSGGHEQFF

size: -
V: TRBV15
D: -
J: TRBJ2-1
DNA: TGTGCCACCGAAAACCTGGGGAGCTCCTACAATGAGCAGTTCTTC
CDR3: CATENLGSSYNEQFF

size: -
V: TRBV5-1
D: TRBD1
J: TRBJ1-3
DNA: TGCGCCAGGGTGTGGGACAGCTCTGGAAACACCATATATTTT
CDR3: CARVWDSSGNTIYF

size: -
V: TRBV6-5
D: TRBD1
J: TRBJ1-5
DNA: TGTGCCAGCAGCGCACAGGGGAGGAGCAATCAGCCCCAGCATTTT
CDR3: CASSAQGRSNQPQHF

size: -
V: TRBV5-1
D: TRBD1
J: TRBJ2-7
DNA: TGCGCCAGCAGCTCGGGACAGGGTTCGTTAAGGAGCTACGAGCAGTACTTC
CDR3: CASSSGQGSLRSYEQYF

size: -
V: TRBV5-1
D: -
J: TRBJ2-5
DNA: TGCGCCAGCAGTGAGACAGTGCAAGAGACCCAGTACTTC
CDR3: CASSETVQETQYF

size: once
V: TRBV25-1
D: -
J: TRBJ2-3
DNA: TGTGCCAGCAGTGAATCGAGGGCGGCAGATACGCAGTATTTT
CDR3: CASSESRAADTQYF

size: -
V: TRBV5-5
D: TRBD1
J: TRBJ2-7
DNA: TGTGCCAGCAGCAAGACAGGGACGGCCTACGAGCAGTACTTC
CDR3: CASSKTGTAYEQYF

size: -
V: TRBV6-1
D: -
J: TRBJ2-1
DNA: TGTGCCAGCAGTGATCCGGGGGACAATGAGCAGTTCTTC
CDR3: CASSDPGDNEQFF

size: -
V: TRBV14
D: -
J: TRBJ1-1
DNA: TGTGCCAGCAGCCACCGTTGGCCCATTGAAGCTTTCTTT
CDR3: CASSHRWPIEAFF

size: -
V: TRBV4-1
D: TRBD1
J: TRBJ1-2
DNA: TGCGCCAGCAGCCAAGTCACGACAGGGGGGGACTATGGCTACACCTTC
CDR3: CASSQVTTGGDYGYTF

size: -
V: TRBV6-5
D: -
J: TRBJ2-3
DNA: TGTGCCAGCAGTCCGTGGGGGGAATCAGATACGCAGTATTTT
CDR3: CASSPWGESDTQYF

size: -
V: TRBV29-1
D: -
J: TRBJ1-4
DNA: TGCAGCGGCGGACTGGGGTCTAATGAAAAACTGTTTTTT
CDR3: CSGGLGSNEKLFF

size: -
V: TRBV11-2
D: -
J: TRBJ1-1
DNA: TGTGCCAGCAGCGTCACCCGGGGGGACACTGAAGCTTTCTTT
CDR3: CASSVTRGDTEAFF

size: -
V: TRBV12-2
D: -
J: TRBJ1-4
DNA: TGTGCAAGTCGCTTACCACGAAAAGGGACTACAGTGAGTGAAAAACTGTTTTTT
CDR3: CASRLPRKGTTVSEKLFF

size: -
V: TRBV6-1
D: -
J: TRBJ2-1
DNA: TGTGCCAGCAGTGAAACGGCAGGGGGGTACAATGAGCAGTTCTTC
CDR3: CASSETAGGYNEQFF

size: -
V: TRBV7-2
D: TRBD2
J: TRBJ2-2
DNA: TGTGCCAGCAGGCTAGCGGGGGGACTGAACACCGGGGAGCTGTTTTTT
CDR3: CASRLAGGLNTGELFF

size: once
V: TRBV28
D: -
J: TRBJ2-3
DNA: TGTGCCAGCAGTTTTCACCCGACAGATAAGCGACTCACAGATACGCAGTATTTT
CDR3: CASSFHPTDKRLTDTQYF

size: few
V: TRBV27
D: -
J: TRBJ1-6
DNA: TGTGCCAGCAGTTTAGCGTCGTGGAATTCACCCCTCCACTTT
CDR3: CASSLASWNSPLHF

size: -
V: TRBV13
D: TRBD2
J: TRBJ2-1
DNA: TGTGCCAGCAGCCCCCGACTAGCGGGGGGGTTTGAGCAGTTCTTC
CDR3: CASSPRLAGGFEQFF

size: -
V: TRBV7-9
D: TRBD2
J: TRBJ2-3
DNA: TGTGCCAGTTCCGGACTAGCGGGGGGGGCAGATACGCAGTATTTT
CDR3: CASSGLAGGADTQYF

size: -
V: TRBV3-1/TRBV3-2
D: TRBD1
J: TRBJ2-1
DNA: TGTGCCAGCGGCAAGACAGGGGGCTGGAATGAGCAGTTCTTC
CDR3: CASGKTGGWNEQFF